This section outlines one TCR beta chain sequence together with its context. The antigen is undetermined. The CDR3 contains 13 residues. The J segment lost 7 bases and the V segment lost 4 bases, leaving 4 bases of the junction unmatched. Germline CDR1 is SQVTM and CDR2 is ANQGSEA. PCR employed 60 Vbeta and 13 Jbeta primers. The repertoire was sequenced with immunoSEQ multiplex PCR; TCRdb's copy has only in-frame clones and lacks some. Of approximately 110,000 clones listed, roughly 85% are singletons. The data derive from a study of cytomegalovirus exposure and HLA in healthy donors. Findings and limits, study-wide: Sequencing likely produced, as an artifact, a cluster of highly shared sequence variants. Available immune exposure information was restricted to CMV serostatus only. For most TCR sequences rarity was the rule, although some public TCRs occurred in many donors.

The J gene is TRBJ1-4, the V gene TRBV29-1, with 9 bases aligning to TRBD1. This clonotype originated in a woman in her thirties or forties in good health and CMV-seronegative. Material for sequencing was PBMCs. The CDR3 is CSVGGDRAEKLFF. The CDR3 DNA is TGCAGCGTTGGGGGGGACAGGGCTGAAAAACTGTTTTTT.